The source of this T cell receptor (beta chain) is a study of control samples from healthy donors and cancer patients. Repertoires were generated with immunoSEQ multiplex PCR, while TCRdb's copy carries only in-frame clones and drops some. Among around 150,000 clones listed, roughly 95% were seen once. The CDR3 contains 13 residues. The V gene's germline CDR1 is LNHDA and CDR2 SQIVND (reference sequence). Trimming removed 2 bases from V and 5 bases from J, with 9 bases in between. The rearrangement uses TRBV19 and TRBJ1-1; D is unclear. Sequencing used blood. The clonotype comes from a woman in her 30s in good health. For the CDR3, the DNA is TGTGCCAGTAGTATATTGTTGAGGACTGAAGCTTTCTTT. This codes for CASSILLRTEAFF.